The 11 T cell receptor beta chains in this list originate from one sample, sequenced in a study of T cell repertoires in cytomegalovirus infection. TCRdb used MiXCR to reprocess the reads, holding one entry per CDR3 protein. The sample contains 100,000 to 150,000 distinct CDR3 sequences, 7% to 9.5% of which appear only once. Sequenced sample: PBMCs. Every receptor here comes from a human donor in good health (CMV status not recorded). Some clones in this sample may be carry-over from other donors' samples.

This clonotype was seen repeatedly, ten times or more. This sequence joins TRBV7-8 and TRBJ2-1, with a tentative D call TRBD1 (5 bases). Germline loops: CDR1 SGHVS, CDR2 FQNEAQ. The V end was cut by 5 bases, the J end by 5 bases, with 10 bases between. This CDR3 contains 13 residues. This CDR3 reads CASSKGADNEQFF. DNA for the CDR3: TGTGCCAGCAGCAAAGGGGCCGACAATGAGCAGTTCTTC.

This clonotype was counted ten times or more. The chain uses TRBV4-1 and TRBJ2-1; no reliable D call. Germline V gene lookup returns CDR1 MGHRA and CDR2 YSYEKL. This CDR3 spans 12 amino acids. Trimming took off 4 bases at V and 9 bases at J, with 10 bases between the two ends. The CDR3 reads CASSPSLGEQFF. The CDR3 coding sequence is TGCGCCAGCAGCCCGAGTCTGGGTGAGCAGTTCTTC.

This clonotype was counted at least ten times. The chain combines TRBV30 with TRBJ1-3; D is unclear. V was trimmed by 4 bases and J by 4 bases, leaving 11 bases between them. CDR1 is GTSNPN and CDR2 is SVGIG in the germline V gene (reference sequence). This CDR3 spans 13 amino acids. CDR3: CAWTGLAGNTIYF. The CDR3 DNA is TGTGCCTGGACAGGCCTCGCAGGAAACACCATATATTTT. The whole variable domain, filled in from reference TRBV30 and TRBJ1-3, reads SQTIHQWPATLVQPVGSPLSLECTVEGTSNPNLYWYRQAAGRGLQLLFYSVGIGQISSEVPQNLSASRPQDRQFILSSKKLLLSDSGFYLCAWTGLAGNTIYFGEGSWLTVV.

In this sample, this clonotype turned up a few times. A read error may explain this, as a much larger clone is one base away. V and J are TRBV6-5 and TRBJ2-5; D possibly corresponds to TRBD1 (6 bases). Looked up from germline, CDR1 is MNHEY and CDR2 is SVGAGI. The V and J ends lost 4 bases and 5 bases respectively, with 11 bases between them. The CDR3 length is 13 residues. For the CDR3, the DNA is TGTGCCAGCAGTTTACAGGGTTGGGAGACCCAGTACTTC. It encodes CASSLQGWETQYF.

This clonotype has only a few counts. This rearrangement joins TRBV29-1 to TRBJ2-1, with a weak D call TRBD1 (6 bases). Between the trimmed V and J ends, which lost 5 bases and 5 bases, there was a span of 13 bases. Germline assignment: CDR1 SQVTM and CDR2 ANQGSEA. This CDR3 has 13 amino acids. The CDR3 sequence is CSVTGHRNNEQFF. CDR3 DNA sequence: TGCAGCGTTACGGGACATCGAAACAATGAGCAGTTCTTC.

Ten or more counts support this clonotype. CDR3 residues: CASRPTSGGYNEQFF. The DNA for the CDR3 is TGTGCCAGCAGGCCGACTAGCGGGGGATACAATGAGCAGTTCTTC. The chain has TRBV12-3 or TRBV12-4 and TRBJ2-1, with 12 bases that match TRBD2. This CDR3 is built from 15 residues. V gave up 6 bases and J gave up 4 bases; unmatched junction bases: 4.

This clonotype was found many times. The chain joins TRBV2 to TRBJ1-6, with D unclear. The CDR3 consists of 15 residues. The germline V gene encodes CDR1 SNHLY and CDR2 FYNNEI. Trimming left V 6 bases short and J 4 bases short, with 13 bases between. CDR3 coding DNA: TGTGCCAGCAGCGCGAATCAAGTATATAATTCACCCCTCCACTTT. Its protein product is CASSANQVYNSPLHF.

DNA of the CDR3: TGCGCCAGCAGGGCAGATAACTATGGCTACACCTTC. Encoded protein: CASRADNYGYTF. The rearrangement links TRBV5-1 to TRBJ1-2; D not resolved. The CDR3 is 12 amino acids. Trimming removed 5 bases from V and 1 base from J, with 6 bases in between. Germline V gene sequence: CDR1 SGHRS, CDR2 YFSETQ.

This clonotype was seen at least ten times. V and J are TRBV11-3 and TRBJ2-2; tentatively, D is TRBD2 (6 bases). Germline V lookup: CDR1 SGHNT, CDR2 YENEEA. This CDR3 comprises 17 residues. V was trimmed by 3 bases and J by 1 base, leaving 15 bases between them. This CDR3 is CASSLASAGRNTGELFF. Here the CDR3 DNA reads TGTGCCAGCAGCTTGGCGTCGGCGGGGAGGAACACCGGGGAGCTGTTTTTT.

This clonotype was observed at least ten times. CDR3 nucleotide sequence: TGTGCCAGCAGTTTATCGGGAACAGGCGGGATCCTAGCGGGGGGGATAGTTTCAGATACGCAGTATTTT. Translated: CASSLSGTGGILAGGIVSDTQYF. The gene calls are TRBV28 and TRBJ2-3; 12 nucleotides align to TRBD2. CDR1 is MDHEN, CDR2 SYDVKM, per germline. The CDR3 loop spans 23 amino acids. V shed 1 base, J shed 4 bases, and the junction held 24 bases outside the gene matches.

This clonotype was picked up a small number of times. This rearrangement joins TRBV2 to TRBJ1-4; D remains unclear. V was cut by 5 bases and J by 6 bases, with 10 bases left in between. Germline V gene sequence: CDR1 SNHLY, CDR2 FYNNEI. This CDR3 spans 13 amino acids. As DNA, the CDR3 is TGTGCCAGCAGTTCGGACGGAGATGAAAAACTGTTTTTT. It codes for CASSSDGDEKLFF.